Shown below are 27 T cell receptor beta chains from a single sample sequenced in a study of blood T cell repertoires in COVID-19. Generated by immunoSEQ multiplex PCR, the TCRdb table keeps only in-frame clones and is missing some. The table lists under 110,000 clones, around 80% of them singletons. Sequencing was done on a sample of peripheral blood. Every receptor here comes from an older man with COVID-19, enrolled during active disease.

The chain carries TRBV10-2 and TRBJ1-4, with D perhaps matching TRBD1 (5 bases). Germline values: CDR1 WSHSY, CDR2 SAAADI. V was pared by 4 bases and J by 8 bases, with 17 bases between. There are 15 residues in the CDR3. The CDR3 loop is CASSANRIGEEKLFF. CDR3 nucleotide sequence: TGCGCCAGCAGTGCGAACAGGATAGGAGAAGAAAAACTGTTTTTT.

The chain employs TRBV4-2 and TRBJ1-1; possible D gene TRBD1, 6 bases. V dropped 1 base and J dropped 0 bases, with 12 bases sitting between them. This CDR3 spans 16 amino acids. CDR1 and CDR2 (germline): LGHNA, YNFKEQ. The CDR3, as DNA: TGTGCCAGCAGCCAAGCCCAGGGGATCCTGAACACTGAAGCTTTCTTT. This translates into CASSQAQGILNTEAFF.

V and J are TRBV5-8 and TRBJ1-1; 9 nucleotides match TRBD1. The ends lost 4 bases at V and 3 bases at J; junction bases unmatched: 13. This CDR3 is 17 amino acids long. Germline loops: CDR1 SGHTS, CDR2 YDEGEE. CDR3 DNA sequence: TGTGCCAGCAGCCGGGACAGGGAATTTGGTTGGGACACTGAAGCTTTCTTT. Amino acid sequence: CASSRDREFGWDTEAFF.

This clone was counted only a few times. The CDR3 coding sequence is TGTGCCAGCAGCTTAACAGGGGGCGCTGACTATGGCTACACCTTC. Amino acids: CASSLTGGADYGYTF. The chain links TRBV27 to TRBJ1-2, with 9 bases aligning to TRBD1. Trimming cost V 6 bases and J 3 bases; bases outside gene matches: 8. The V gene's germline CDR1 is MNHEY and CDR2 SMNVEV (reference sequence). There are 15 residues in the CDR3.

The rearrangement uses TRBV27 and TRBJ2-4; D remains unclear. Trimming left V 6 bases short and J 0 bases short, with 15 bases between. The CDR3 contains 16 residues. The germline gives CDR1 MNHEY, CDR2 SMNVEV (reference sequence). The CDR3 region is CASSPEHHGAKNIQYF. In nucleotides, the CDR3 is TGTGCCAGCAGCCCCGAGCACCATGGAGCCAAAAACATTCAGTACTTC.

The chain links TRBV19 to TRBJ1-5; 7 nucleotides match TRBD1. The germline V gene encodes CDR1 LNHDA and CDR2 SQIVND (reference sequence). V lost 5 bases to trimming and J lost 5 bases; unmatched junction nucleotides: 6. The CDR3 has 14 amino acids. CDR3 region: CASSLGGRDQPQHF. The CDR3 DNA is TGTGCCAGTAGTTTAGGGGGCCGAGATCAGCCCCAGCATTTT.

This clone was seen at least ten times. The chain recombines TRBV15 with TRBJ2-2, with 7 bases aligning to TRBD1. The CDR3 extends over 16 amino acids. J gave up 2 bases and V 3 bases, and 6 bases lay outside the gene matches. Germline CDR1 and CDR2: LNHNV and YYDKDF (reference sequence). In DNA form, the CDR3 reads TGTGCCACCAGCAGGAGTGACAGGGTAAACACCGGGGAGCTGTTTTTT. Protein sequence: CATSRSDRVNTGELFF.

The chain uses TRBV27 and TRBJ2-5; 8 nucleotides align to TRBD2. This CDR3 contains 18 residues. V lost 6 bases and J lost 2; bases outside the gene matches: 17. Germline V gene sequence: CDR1 MNHEY, CDR2 SMNVEV (reference sequence). The CDR3 DNA is TGTGCCAGCAGCCTAACTAGCGGAGGGGCCCCAATACAAGAGACCCAGTACTTC. Protein sequence: CASSLTSGGAPIQETQYF.

This clone was observed a handful of times. The CDR3 here is CASSQDLGDSADTQYF. The CDR3 DNA follows: TGTGCCAGCAGCCAAGATCTTGGGGACTCGGCAGATACGCAGTATTTT. This chain uses TRBV3-1 (or the pseudogene TRBV3-2) with TRBJ2-3; the D gene is possibly TRBD2 (6 bases). This CDR3 is 16 amino acids long. Trimming stripped 0 bases from V and 4 bases from J, with 14 bases between. Germline assignment: CDR1 LGHDT and CDR2 YNNKEL (reference sequence).

The chain's CDR3 is CASSSVLAGGREQYF. The CDR3, as DNA: TGTGCCAGCAGTTCAGTACTGGCGGGAGGGCGCGAGCAGTACTTC. The rearrangement joins TRBV6-2 or TRBV6-3 to TRBJ2-7; 9 bases map to TRBD2. V was pared by 4 bases and J by 6 bases, with 10 bases of the junction left unmatched. CDR1 is MNHEY, CDR2 SVGEGT, per germline. CDR3 length: 15 residues.

The chain is built from TRBV9 and TRBJ2-7, with TRBD1 as a possible D gene (6 bases). The CDR3 loop spans 14 amino acids. Trimming pared 1 base from V and 2 bases from J, leaving 10 bases between. From germline, CDR1 is SGDLS and CDR2 YYNGEE. The CDR3 region has the DNA TGTGCCAGCAGCGTACAGGACAGAGCCTACGAGCAGTACTTC. Its translation: CASSVQDRAYEQYF.

V gene TRBV6-5 combines with J gene TRBJ1-1; D ambiguous. Per the germline V gene, CDR1 is MNHEY and CDR2 is SVGAGI. CDR3 length equals 12 residues. The germline V and J ends were trimmed by 7 bases and 5 bases, with 11 bases remaining between them. The CDR3 is CASKARRTEAFF. Here the CDR3 DNA reads TGTGCCAGCAAGGCCCGGAGGACTGAAGCTTTCTTT.

This chain links TRBV5-6 with TRBJ1-3; 10 positions agree with TRBD1. This CDR3 is built from 16 residues. The junction had 7 bases not matched to a gene; V was cut back by 4 bases and J by 3 bases. Germline V gives CDR1 SGHDT, CDR2 YYEEEE. CDR3 sequence reads: CASSTRQGADGNTIYF. The CDR3 nucleotides are TGTGCCAGCAGCACCCGACAGGGGGCTGATGGAAACACCATATATTTT.

The chain employs TRBV4-1 and TRBJ2-3; D is undetermined. Germline CDR1 is MGHRA and CDR2 is YSYEKL. The CDR3 runs to 14 residues. The V gene lost 0 bases and the J gene lost 2 bases, with 6 bases spanning the gap. The CDR3 loop is CASSQDRPTDTQYF. The CDR3 region has the DNA TGCGCCAGCAGCCAAGATCGTCCCACAGATACGCAGTATTTT.

This sequence joins TRBV5-8 and TRBJ1-1; no clear D. Germline loops: CDR1 SGHTS, CDR2 YDEGEE. The V end lost 4 bases, the J end lost 3 bases, and 13 bases lay between the germline ends. The CDR3 is made up of 14 amino acids. CDR3 in DNA: TGTGCCAGCAGCCCCCAGAGGGTGGACACTGAAGCTTTCTTT. Its protein product is CASSPQRVDTEAFF.

A few counts support this clone. The chain recombines TRBV19 with TRBJ1-4; 7 nucleotides agree with TRBD1. The CDR3 totals 15 residues. Germline CDR1 reads LNHDA; CDR2 reads SQIVND (reference sequence). Trimming took 6 bases from V and 4 from J; bases not matched to a gene: 8. CDR3 amino acids: CASRRRTGVNEKLFF. Here the CDR3 DNA reads TGTGCCAGTAGAAGAAGGACAGGCGTTAATGAAAAACTGTTTTTT.

The chain is built from TRBV6-5 and TRBJ2-3; unclear D gene. The CDR3 loop spans 15 amino acids. V lost 2 bases to trimming and J lost 2 bases, with 11 bases between them. Looked up from germline, CDR1 is MNHEY and CDR2 is SVGAGI. The CDR3 protein is CASSYSDGVTDTQYF. The CDR3, as DNA: TGTGCCAGCAGTTACAGTGACGGAGTCACAGATACGCAGTATTTT.

Points on this clone: The junction does not match germline at one end; this may be a read error. The rearrangement links TRBV28 to TRBJ2-3; possible D gene TRBD2, 6 bases. The CDR3 extends over 13 amino acids. Germline assignment: CDR1 MDHEN and CDR2 SYDVKM. The CDR3 coding sequence is TGTGCCAGTGGGAGTAGCGGCACGGATACGCAGTATTTT. It encodes CASGSSGTDTQYF.

Here the CDR3 DNA reads TGCGCCAGCAGCTTGGGGATGCAGGATGGCTACACCTTC. It specifies CASSLGMQDGYTF. The rearrangement links TRBV5-1 to TRBJ1-2, with D hard to call. Trimming removed 0 bases from V and 6 bases from J, with 9 bases in between. This CDR3 has 13 residues. Per germline, CDR1 SGHRS and CDR2 YFSETQ. Full variable domain (rest looked up from reference TRBV5-1 and TRBJ1-2): KAGVTQTPRYLIKTRGQQVTLSCSPISGHRSVSWYQQTPGQGLQFLFEYFSETQRNKGNFPGRFSGRQFSNSRSEMNVSTLELGDSALYLCASSLGMQDGYTFGSGTRLTVV.

This clone was found a few times. CDR3 protein: CSVDGSNTEAFF. The CDR3 bases are TGCAGCGTTGATGGGAGTAACACTGAAGCTTTCTTT. J is TRBJ1-1 and V is TRBV29-1; D call uncertain. This CDR3 region has 12 residues. The germline CDR1 and CDR2 sequences are SQVTM and ANQGSEA. Trimming pared 3 bases from V and 2 bases from J, leaving 7 bases between.

The sample holds a few counts of this clone. The chain employs TRBV5-1 and TRBJ2-1; 11 bases map to TRBD2. The germline CDR1 and CDR2 sequences are SGHRS and YFSETQ. Unmatched junction bases numbered 5, after V lost 1 base and J lost 2 bases. The CDR3 has 17 residues. This CDR3 is CASSLLTSGDAYNEQFF. The CDR3 nucleotides are TGCGCCAGCAGCTTGCTGACTAGCGGGGACGCCTACAATGAGCAGTTCTTC.

This clone was found many times. The genes are TRBV2 and TRBJ1-1; D uncertain. Per germline, CDR1 SNHLY and CDR2 FYNNEI. The germline V and J ends were trimmed by 8 bases and 0 bases, with 10 bases remaining between them. The CDR3 totals 13 residues. Here the CDR3 reads CASERVVNTEAFF. CDR3 sequence (DNA): TGTGCCAGCGAGAGGGTGGTGAACACTGAAGCTTTCTTT. The entire variable domain, with the rest obtained from reference TRBV2 and TRBJ1-1, is as follows: EPEVTQTPSHQVTQMGQEVILRCVPISNHLYFYWYRQILGQKVEFLVSFYNNEISEKSEIFDDQFSVERPDGSNFTLKIRSTKLEDSAMYFCASERVVNTEAFFGQGTRLTVV.

The rearrangement links TRBV5-1 to TRBJ1-2; possibly TRBD1 for D (5 bases). The CDR3 covers 13 residues. Germline-derived CDR1 and CDR2 are SGHRS and YFSETQ. The V gene lost 0 bases and the J gene lost 11 bases, with 14 bases spanning the gap. This chain's CDR3 is CASSLVQTQGYTF. CDR3 in DNA: TGCGCCAGCAGCTTGGTACAGACCCAGGGATACACCTTC. Complete variable domain (other parts from reference TRBV5-1 and TRBJ1-2): KAGVTQTPRYLIKTRGQQVTLSCSPISGHRSVSWYQQTPGQGLQFLFEYFSETQRNKGNFPGRFSGRQFSNSRSEMNVSTLELGDSALYLCASSLVQTQGYTFGSGTRLTVV.

The chain joins TRBV5-4 to TRBJ2-7; 11 positions match TRBD2. This CDR3 is built from 16 residues. Trimming at V came to 3 bases and at J to 0 bases, leaving 5 bases not matched to a gene. In germline, CDR1 is SGHNT, CDR2 YYREEE (reference sequence). This CDR3 reads CASSWELAGDSYEQYF. Here the CDR3 DNA reads TGTGCCAGCAGCTGGGAACTAGCGGGAGACTCCTACGAGCAGTACTTC.

The V call is TRBV6-4, the J call TRBJ1-1, with a tentative D call TRBD1 (5 bases). Germline assignment: CDR1 MRHNA and CDR2 SNTAGT. CDR3 length equals 13 residues. V was trimmed by 4 bases and J by 2 bases, leaving 8 bases between them. CDR3 sequence (DNA): TGTGCCAGCAGTGCCCAGGGAAACACTGAAGCTTTCTTT. It encodes CASSAQGNTEAFF.

The CDR3 protein is CASSFRAEANYGYTF. CDR3 nucleotides: TGCGCCAGCAGCTTCAGGGCAGAAGCTAACTATGGCTACACCTTC. J is TRBJ1-2 and V is TRBV5-1, with a weak D call TRBD1 (5 bases). Trimming stripped 2 bases from V and 0 bases from J, with 11 bases between. Germline CDR1 reads SGHRS; CDR2 reads YFSETQ. The CDR3 is 15 amino acids.

This clone occurred a few times. The J gene is TRBJ1-5, the V gene TRBV28, with D possibly matching TRBD1 (6 bases). CDR1 is MDHEN, CDR2 SYDVKM, per germline. V was cut by 11 bases and J by 5 bases, with 13 bases left in between. This CDR3 has 12 residues. The DNA of the CDR3 is TGTGCCGCCTGGGGGCGGCATCAGCCCCAGCATTTT. Encoded protein: CAAWGRHQPQHF.